The 29 T cell receptor beta chains presented below share a single source sample, sequenced in a study of early T cells in non-severe SARS-CoV-2 infection. MiXCR was run by TCRdb on the 5' RACE reads, yielding one entry per CDR3 protein. This table has 20,000 to 25,000 distinct CDR3 sequences, roughly 5.3% appearing once. The specimen was whole blood. The receptors shown here come from an adult who was a healthcare worker with PCR-confirmed SARS-CoV-2 infection or an uninfected control (not recorded which).

This clonotype appeared a few times. The chain has TRBV6-6 and TRBJ2-2; 10 bases are shared with TRBD1. This CDR3 contains 15 residues. CDR1 is MNHNY and CDR2 is SVGAGI in the germline V gene (reference sequence). Unmatched junction bases numbered 7, after V lost 6 bases and J lost 6 bases. The CDR3 region is CASSPRQGAAGELFF. In nucleotides, the CDR3 is TGTGCCAGCAGCCCAAGACAGGGGGCCGCCGGGGAGCTGTTTTTT.

This clonotype was observed a handful of times. The chain employs TRBV12-3 or TRBV12-4 and TRBJ2-1; D gene ambiguous. V lost 3 bases and J lost 2, with 5 bases in between. The CDR3 contains 13 residues. The chain's CDR3 is CASSFTAYNEQFF. As DNA, the CDR3 is TGTGCCAGCAGTTTTACAGCCTACAATGAGCAGTTCTTC.

This clonotype came up many times. The chain carries TRBV29-1 and TRBJ2-2; D perhaps matches TRBD1 (6 bases). The length of the CDR3 is 15 residues. Germline V gene lookup returns CDR1 SQVTM and CDR2 ANQGSEA. V was clipped by 3 bases and J by 4 bases, with 15 bases between them. CDR3 region: CSVDVSGVGTGELFF. For the CDR3, the DNA is TGCAGCGTTGACGTGTCAGGGGTGGGCACCGGGGAGCTGTTTTTT.

This clonotype occurred many times. The rearrangement links TRBV12-3 or TRBV12-4 to TRBJ1-6, with TRBD1 as a possible D gene (6 bases). The CDR3 spans 13 residues. The germline V and J ends were trimmed by 5 bases and 10 bases, with 12 bases remaining between them. This chain's CDR3 is CASSVQGVSPLHF. The CDR3 nucleotides are TGTGCCAGCAGTGTACAGGGTGTATCACCCCTCCACTTT.

In regard to this clonotype: This sequence may be a read error, since a much larger clone differs from it by one base. The chain joins TRBV5-6 to TRBJ2-5; possibly TRBD2 for D (5 bases). The CDR3 sequence is 16 residues long. V was cut by 4 bases and J by 4 bases, with 20 bases left in between. Germline V gene data show CDR1 as SGHDT and CDR2 as YYEEEE. The chain's CDR3 is CASSLEPSGLRETQYF. CDR3 sequence (DNA): TGTGCCAGCAGCCTGGAACCCAGCGGCCTCCGAGAGACCCAGTACTTC.

This clonotype turned up a few times. The gene calls are TRBV7-9 and TRBJ2-5; possibly TRBD1 or TRBD2 for D (5 bases each). Per the germline V gene, CDR1 is SEHNR and CDR2 is FQNEAQ (reference sequence). The CDR3 loop spans 16 amino acids. Between the trimmed V and J ends, which lost 2 bases and 5 bases, there was a span of 18 bases. The CDR3 DNA reads TGTGCCAGCAGCTTACCCTTGGGGGAGACTATGGAGACCCAGTACTTC. This encodes CASSLPLGETMETQYF.

This clonotype was observed a handful of times. This sequence joins TRBV24-1 and TRBJ2-1; 9 nucleotides agree with TRBD1. With V trimmed by 7 bases and J by 8 bases, 11 bases remained unmatched. This CDR3 spans 15 amino acids. Germline V CDR1 and CDR2: KGHDR, SFDVKD. CDR3 sequence: CATSLGQGTLDEQFF. DNA of the CDR3: TGTGCCACCAGCCTTGGACAGGGGACTTTAGATGAGCAGTTCTTC.

This clonotype is labeled medium-sized. The genes are TRBV5-1 and TRBJ2-7, with TRBD2 identical over 8 bases. The CDR3 extends over 15 amino acids. The trim removed 0 bases at V and 3 bases at J, leaving 5 bases unmatched. Per the germline V gene, CDR1 is SGHRS and CDR2 is YFSETQ. CDR3 DNA sequence: TGCGCCAGCAGCTTGGCCCCGGGAGGGGTCTACGAGCAGTACTTC. Translated, it gives CASSLAPGGVYEQYF. The full variable domain, its missing parts supplied by reference TRBV5-1 and TRBJ2-7, is KAGVTQTPRYLIKTRGQQVTLSCSPISGHRSVSWYQQTPGQGLQFLFEYFSETQRNKGNFPGRFSGRQFSNSRSEMNVSTLELGDSALYLCASSLAPGGVYEQYFGPGTRLTVT.

The sample holds a few counts of this clonotype. The J gene is TRBJ1-5, the V gene TRBV7-8; maybe TRBD1 (5 bases). The CDR3 covers 14 residues. V lost 3 bases and J lost 4, with 10 bases in between. Germline V gene lookup returns CDR1 SGHVS and CDR2 FQNEAQ. The CDR3 sequence is CASSFDSGNQPQHF. DNA of the CDR3: TGTGCCAGCAGCTTCGACAGTGGGAATCAGCCCCAGCATTTT.

This clonotype showed up many times. The genes are TRBV29-1 and TRBJ2-5; D is unresolved. Germline V gene lookup returns CDR1 SQVTM and CDR2 ANQGSEA. CDR3 length: 14 residues. The V and J ends lost 5 bases and 2 bases respectively, with 15 bases between them. CDR3: CSVLPTGVQETQYF. The CDR3 coding sequence is TGCAGCGTTCTGCCGACTGGAGTGCAAGAGACCCAGTACTTC.

At least ten counts were recorded for this clonotype. At one end, the junction sequence differs from germline, possibly due to a read error. The V call is TRBV20-1, the J call TRBJ2-3, with D perhaps matching TRBD2 (5 bases). CDR3 length equals 12 residues. CDR1 is DFQATT, CDR2 SNEGSKA, per germline (reference sequence). This CDR3 is CSAANLAETQYF. CDR3 DNA sequence: TGCAGTGCTGCTAATCTAGCAGAGACGCAGTATTTT.

This clonotype appeared many times. The rearrangement links TRBV3-2 to TRBJ2-7; TRBD1 is the table's D call, not checked against the DNA. TRBV3-2 is a documented pseudogene. The CDR3 spans 15 residues. The CDR3 region has the DNA TGTGCCAGCAGCCAAGAATTGACTTACAGGTACGAGCAGTACGTC. This codes for CASSQELTYRYEQYV.

This clonotype was observed a handful of times. The chain joins TRBV7-6 to TRBJ2-2; D gene uncertain. Trimming left V 6 bases short and J 1 base short, with 6 bases between. The germline V gene encodes CDR1 SGHVS and CDR2 FNYEAQ. The length of the CDR3 is 13 residues. The chain's CDR3 is CASRTRNTGELFF. The CDR3 DNA is TGTGCCAGCAGAACGAGGAACACCGGGGAGCTGTTTTTT.

This clonotype was seen a few times. The chain links TRBV4-3 to TRBJ2-5; D is tentatively TRBD1 or TRBD2 (6 bases each). Trimming removed 4 bases from V and 2 bases from J, with 8 bases in between. Germline CDR1 reads LGHNA; CDR2 reads YSLEER. CDR3 length equals 13 residues. The CDR3 reads CASSRGAQETQYF. In DNA, the CDR3 is TGCGCCAGCAGCCGGGGGGCACAAGAGACCCAGTACTTC.

This clonotype was counted at least ten times. V and J are TRBV5-1 and TRBJ2-1, with D tentatively TRBD2 (6 bases). Germline assignment: CDR1 SGHRS and CDR2 YFSETQ. The V end was cut by 4 bases, the J end by 0 bases, with 11 bases between. The CDR3 is 15 amino acids. CDR3 DNA: TGCGCCAGCAGCCATGGACTATCCTCCTACAATGAGCAGTTCTTC. Protein sequence: CASSHGLSSYNEQFF.

In regard to this clonotype: It may be a read error: a sequence one base away is much more abundant. The chain couples TRBV19 to TRBJ2-4; possibly TRBD1 for D (6 bases). CDR3 length equals 17 residues. Germline V gene lookup returns CDR1 LNHDA and CDR2 SQIVND (reference sequence). CDR3 in DNA: TGTGCCAGTAGTACTTATGAACAGGGCCATCTTGGGAACATTCGGTACTTC. Residues: CASSTYEQGHLGNIRYF. The variable domain in full, completed from reference TRBV19 and TRBJ2-4, reads DGGITQSPKYLFRKEGQNVTLSCEQNLNHDAMYWYRQDPGQGLRLIYYSQIVNDFQKGDIAEGYSVSREKKESFPLTVTSAQKNPTAFYLCASSTYEQGHLGNIRYFGAGTRLSVL.

This clonotype was counted ten times or more. The rearrangement links TRBV4-3 to TRBJ2-2; no clear D. V was shortened by 1 base and J by 0 bases, with 9 bases between the two germline ends. There are 16 residues in the CDR3. Looked up from germline, CDR1 is LGHNA and CDR2 is YSLEER. CDR3 nucleotide sequence: TGCGCCAGCAGCCAAGTGCACTCCGCGAACACCGGGGAGCTGTTTTTT. Translating it yields CASSQVHSANTGELFF.

In its sample, this clonotype was seen a few times. This chain connects TRBV12-5 to TRBJ2-5, with TRBD2 as a possible D gene (6 bases). Germline lookup yields CDR1 LGHNT and CDR2 FRNRAP. V lost 1 base, J lost 5 bases, and 11 bases lay in between. This CDR3 has 14 amino acids. CDR3 nucleotides: TGTGCTAGTGGTTTGGAAAATCGGGAGGAGACCCAGTACTTC. It translates to CASGLENREETQYF.

The sample holds many counts of this clonotype. The chain employs TRBV24-1 and TRBJ2-3; possibly TRBD1 for D (6 bases). V lost 4 bases to trimming and J lost 2 bases, with 15 bases between them. Germline CDR1 is KGHDR and CDR2 is SFDVKD. CDR3 length: 16 amino acids. CDR3 bases: TGTGCCACCAGTGAGGGGGCCGACAGATTCACAGATACGCAGTATTTT. Translation gives CATSEGADRFTDTQYF.

This chain joins TRBV5-8 and TRBJ2-3; D perhaps matches TRBD2 (5 bases). CDR3 length: 13 amino acids. Trimming left V 6 bases short and J 0 bases short, with 8 bases between. Germline loops: CDR1 SGHTS, CDR2 YDEGEE. The CDR3 region has the DNA TGTGCCAGCACCCGGGGTAGCACAGATACGCAGTATTTT. Its protein product is CASTRGSTDTQYF.

This clonotype was seen repeatedly, ten times or more. The chain carries TRBV3-1 and TRBJ2-7; no reliable D call. This CDR3 has 14 residues. V dropped 1 base and J dropped 1 base, with 8 bases sitting between them. CDR1 and CDR2 from the germline V gene are LGHDT and YNNKEL (reference sequence). For the CDR3, the DNA is TGTGCCAGCAGCCAAGGTGCTGGGTCCTACGAGCAGTACTTC. Translated, it gives CASSQGAGSYEQYF.

This chain's CDR3 is CASSTQSTSTDTQYF. The CDR3 nucleotides read TGTGCCAGCAGCACGCAATCTACTAGCACAGATACGCAGTATTTT. The chain uses TRBV7-2 and TRBJ2-3, with D uncertain. The V end lost 5 bases, the J end lost 0 bases, and 12 bases lay between the germline ends. This CDR3 is 15 amino acids long. The germline gives CDR1 SGHTA, CDR2 FQGNSA.

This clonotype was observed a handful of times. This rearrangement joins TRBV10-3 to TRBJ2-1; TRBD2 matches at 9 bases. The CDR3 is 13 amino acids. In germline, CDR1 is ENHRY, CDR2 SYGVKD. V lost 8 bases, J lost 7 bases, and 6 bases stayed unmatched. The CDR3: CAIQTSGQNEQFF. CDR3 coding DNA: TGTGCCATCCAGACTAGCGGCCAAAATGAGCAGTTCTTC.

This clonotype occurred many times. The chain has TRBV12-3 or TRBV12-4 and TRBJ1-1, with no clear D. V was shortened by 3 bases and J by 4 bases, with 6 bases between the two germline ends. The CDR3 sequence is 12 residues long. The CDR3 DNA sequence: TGTGCCAGCAGTTTTCGGACCACTGAAGCTTTCTTT. Translation gives CASSFRTTEAFF.

By proportion, this clonotype is medium-sized (0.01 to 0.1%). The V call is TRBV20-1, the J call TRBJ1-1, with no clear D. CDR3 size: 12 residues. Trimming removed 1 base at V and 3 bases at J, with 6 bases between. Germline V gene data show CDR1 as DFQATT and CDR2 as SNEGSKA (reference sequence). The CDR3 loop reads CSARAGYTEAFF. The CDR3 nucleotides read TGCAGTGCTAGAGCCGGATACACTGAAGCTTTCTTT.

This clonotype was picked up many times. The chain carries TRBV4-3 and TRBJ2-1; 8 bases match TRBD1. CDR3 length: 16 amino acids. Germline assignment: CDR1 LGHNA and CDR2 YSLEER. Trimming cost V 1 base and J 8 bases; bases outside gene matches: 10. This CDR3 reads CASSQVAGGAGYEQFF. In DNA, the CDR3 is TGCGCCAGCAGCCAAGTAGCAGGGGGCGCCGGATATGAGCAGTTCTTC.

There are many counts of this clonotype. The chain carries TRBV27 and TRBJ1-1; D unresolved. CDR1 is MNHEY, CDR2 SMNVEV, per germline (reference sequence). Trimming left V 2 bases short and J 1 base short, with 14 bases between. The CDR3 is 16 amino acids. DNA for the CDR3: TGTGCCAGCAGTTTAAGAGGGCCCTCTGGGAACACTGAAGCTTTCTTT. It encodes CASSLRGPSGNTEAFF.

This clonotype showed up just a few times. The CDR3 DNA reads as TGCAGTGCTCCCCTCTCGGGTGGCAGGGCCTACGAGCAGTACTTC. Translated, it gives CSAPLSGGRAYEQYF. The genes are TRBV20-1 and TRBJ2-7; a weak D match, TRBD1 (5 bases). V lost 5 bases, J lost 2 bases, and 19 bases lay in between. The CDR3 is 15 residues long. CDR1 is DFQATT, CDR2 SNEGSKA, per germline (reference sequence).

The gene calls are TRBV28 and TRBJ2-1, with D perhaps matching TRBD2 (6 bases). This CDR3 contains 13 residues. Germline loops: CDR1 MDHEN, CDR2 SYDVKM. The V end was cut by 5 bases, the J end by 4 bases, with 9 bases between. In DNA, the CDR3 is TGTGCCAGCAGTGGGGACTTATACAATGAGCAGTTCTTC. Protein sequence: CASSGDLYNEQFF.